These 4 T cell receptor beta chains came from one sample sequenced in a study of OX40 agonist ivuxolimab in advanced cancers. The protocol was immunoSEQ multiplex PCR, while the TCRdb copy is restricted to in-frame clones and leaves out a portion. The sample consists of just over 95,000 clones, roughly 88% of them appearing once. Here the sequenced sample was CD4+ or CD8+ T cells sorted from blood, taken in a trial of the OX40 agonist ivuxolimab. The receptors come from an adult with an advanced solid tumor such as melanoma, head and neck, liver or kidney cancer.

The chain recombines TRBV11-3 with TRBJ2-5; perhaps TRBD2 as D (5 bases). The germline CDR1 and CDR2 sequences are SGHNT and YENEEA. The CDR3 spans 15 residues. V lost 2 bases and J lost 0, with 10 bases in between. The CDR3 protein is CASSLTSSYQETQYF. The CDR3 DNA follows: TGTGCCAGCAGCTTAACTAGTTCGTACCAAGAGACCCAGTACTTC.

The chain joins TRBV6-5 to TRBJ1-3; D is uncertain. Germline-derived CDR1 and CDR2 are MNHEY and SVGAGI. This CDR3 region has 11 residues. The V gene lost 4 bases and the J gene lost 3 bases, with 1 base spanning the gap. This chain's CDR3 is CASSFGNTIYF. For the CDR3, the DNA is TGTGCCAGCAGTTTTGGAAACACCATATATTTT.

The chain joins TRBV6-5 to TRBJ2-7; D unresolved. V lost 0 bases and J 0 bases, leaving 9 bases between the germline ends. CDR3 length: 15 amino acids. CDR1 MNHEY and CDR2 SVGAGI come from the germline V gene. The CDR3 DNA follows: TGTGCCAGCAGTTACTCTAGGGTGAGCTCCTACGAGCAGTACTTC. Translating gives CASSYSRVSSYEQYF.

This chain links TRBV19 with TRBJ1-1; maybe TRBD1 (6 bases). The V end was cut by 7 bases, the J end by 3 bases, with 9 bases between. Germline CDR1 LNHDA, CDR2 SQIVND (reference sequence). The CDR3 consists of 12 residues. The CDR3 loop reads CASKGGDTEAFF. DNA for the CDR3: TGTGCCAGTAAAGGGGGGGACACTGAAGCTTTCTTT.